The 20 T cell receptor beta chains below were found in one sample sequenced in a study of monozygotic twins with inflammatory bowel disease. TCRdb re-called the 5' RACE reads and shows each CDR3 protein once, DNA omitted. The sample totals 400,000 to 500,000 distinct CDR3 sequences; its top ten clones hold approximately 2.3%. Sequences were obtained from blood. These receptors all come from a human donor with ulcerative colitis or Crohn's disease, or a healthy co-twin of an affected twin (not recorded which).

The chain couples TRBV27 to TRBJ2-1; TCRdb reports TRBD2, a call that lacks DNA to check it against. Per germline, CDR1 MNHEY and CDR2 SMNVEV (reference sequence). The CDR3 runs 17 residues. The chain's CDR3 is CATSNRLTGTRHNEQFF.

This rearrangement joins TRBV5-1 to TRBJ2-7; the TCRdb call, TRBD1, lacks DNA for checking. CDR3 size: 18 residues. The germline CDR1 and CDR2 sequences are SGHRS and YFSETQ. This CDR3 is CASSLGPLRLASQVEQYF.

The rearrangement uses TRBV18 and TRBJ1-2; the D gene TCRdb calls, TRBD1, cannot be checked with no DNA. The CDR3 consists of 15 residues. The V gene's germline CDR1 is KGHSH and CDR2 LQKENI. CDR3 sequence reads: CASSPLSRDLYGYTF.

The CDR3 sequence is CASSAGLLFEPFF. The chain recombines TRBV2 with TRBJ1-1. The CDR3 sequence is 13 residues long. CDR1 is SNHLY and CDR2 is FYNNEI in the germline V gene.

The CDR3: CASSLDRPLRGETQYF. This chain uses TRBV2 with TRBJ2-5; without DNA, the TCRdb call of TRBD1 cannot be checked. In germline, CDR1 is SNHLY, CDR2 FYNNEI. This CDR3 has 16 amino acids.

This sequence joins TRBV11-2 and TRBJ2-7. CDR3 size: 14 residues. Germline CDR1 and CDR2: SGHAT and FQNNGV. The CDR3 is CASSLGADPRDSYF.

The CDR3 here is CATSRAREDQPQHF. V is TRBV15 and J is TRBJ1-5. CDR3 length: 14 amino acids. From germline, CDR1 is LNHNV and CDR2 YYDKDF (reference sequence). Full variable domain (rest looked up from reference TRBV15 and TRBJ1-5): DAMVIQNPRYQVTQFGKPVTLSCSQTLNHNVMYWYQQKSSQAPKLLFHYYDKDFNNEADTPDNFQSRRPNTSFCFLDIRSPGLGDTAMYLCATSRAREDQPQHFGDGTRLSIL.

The chain has TRBV30 and TRBJ1-5; there is no DNA to check the TCRdb D call of TRBD1. Germline CDR1 and CDR2: GTSNPN and SVGIG (reference sequence). The CDR3 length is 16 residues. The CDR3 region is CAWSAGTGGSNQPQHF.

The chain couples TRBV2 to TRBJ1-4; TCRdb outputs TRBD1, but without DNA this stays unchecked. CDR1 and CDR2 (germline): SNHLY, FYNNEI. The length of the CDR3 is 13 residues. The CDR3 here is CASRRTEYEKLFF.

The chain couples TRBV9 to TRBJ2-7; TCRdb proposes TRBD2, but this gene call is untestable without DNA. The CDR3 consists of 14 residues. From germline, CDR1 is SGDLS and CDR2 YYNGEE. CDR3 protein: CASSPRDFSYEQYF.

This CDR3 is CASSGPGHPYNEQFF. The chain has TRBV10-2 and TRBJ2-1; TCRdb lists TRBD1, though no DNA is available to test this call. Germline values: CDR1 WSHSY, CDR2 SAAADI. The CDR3 spans 15 residues.

This chain uses TRBV2 with TRBJ2-1; TCRdb proposes TRBD2, but this gene call is untestable without DNA. The CDR3 is made up of 16 amino acids. From germline, CDR1 is SNHLY and CDR2 FYNNEI. The CDR3 sequence is CASSQTPGLIYNEQFF.

CDR3 region: CASSLDRLNEQFF. The chain links TRBV4-2 to TRBJ2-1. The CDR3 extends over 13 amino acids. Germline-derived CDR1 and CDR2 are LGHNA and YNFKEQ.

The CDR3 protein is CASSQPRSAGANVLTF. The chain joins TRBV4-1 to TRBJ2-6; the D gene TCRdb calls, TRBD2, cannot be checked with no DNA. Germline CDR1 reads MGHRA; CDR2 reads YSYEKL. The CDR3 is 16 residues long.

The chain has TRBV20-1 and TRBJ1-2. The germline V gene has CDR1 DFQATT and CDR2 SNEGSKA (reference sequence). The CDR3 sequence is 12 residues long. CDR3 region: CSARKGTEGYTF.

The chain uses TRBV18 and TRBJ2-7; as DNA is missing, the TRBD2 call by TCRdb cannot be tested. The CDR3 has 15 residues. Per germline, CDR1 KGHSH and CDR2 LQKENI. CDR3 in amino acids: CASSPQEGALDEQYF. The complete variable domain, with remaining parts taken from reference TRBV18 and TRBJ2-7, reads NAGVMQNPRHLVRRRGQEARLRCSPMKGHSHVYWYRQLPEEGLKFMVYLQKENIIDESGMPKERFSAEFPKEGPSILRIQQVVRGDSAAYFCASSPQEGALDEQYFGPGTRLTVT.

This chain uses TRBV6-1 with TRBJ2-1; the D call from TCRdb, TRBD2, cannot be confirmed without DNA. CDR3 length: 16 amino acids. Per germline, CDR1 MNHNS and CDR2 SASEGT. The CDR3 reads CASSLVGGFSHNEQFF.

CDR3 amino acids: CASSSTKAGYTF. V is TRBV7-9 and J is TRBJ1-2. Germline V gene data show CDR1 as SEHNR and CDR2 as FQNEAQ (reference sequence). This CDR3 is built from 12 residues. The whole variable domain, remainder taken from reference TRBV7-9 and TRBJ1-2, is DTGVSQNPRHKITKRGQNVTFRCDPISEHNRLYWYRQTLGQGPEFLTYFQNEAQLEKSRLLSDRFSAERPKGSFSTLEIQRTEQGDSAMYLCASSSTKAGYTFGSGTRLTVV.

The rearrangement uses TRBV20-1 and TRBJ2-4; the TRBD1 assignment by TCRdb is unverifiable without DNA. There are 15 residues in the CDR3. In germline, CDR1 is DFQATT, CDR2 SNEGSKA (reference sequence). The CDR3 loop reads CSATYWDRAKNIQYF.

The chain has TRBV20-1 and TRBJ2-7; TCRdb picks TRBD1, but there is no DNA to check that call. Germline V gene data show CDR1 as DFQATT and CDR2 as SNEGSKA (reference sequence). There are 15 residues in the CDR3. The CDR3 region is CSASPPTGGFYEQYF.